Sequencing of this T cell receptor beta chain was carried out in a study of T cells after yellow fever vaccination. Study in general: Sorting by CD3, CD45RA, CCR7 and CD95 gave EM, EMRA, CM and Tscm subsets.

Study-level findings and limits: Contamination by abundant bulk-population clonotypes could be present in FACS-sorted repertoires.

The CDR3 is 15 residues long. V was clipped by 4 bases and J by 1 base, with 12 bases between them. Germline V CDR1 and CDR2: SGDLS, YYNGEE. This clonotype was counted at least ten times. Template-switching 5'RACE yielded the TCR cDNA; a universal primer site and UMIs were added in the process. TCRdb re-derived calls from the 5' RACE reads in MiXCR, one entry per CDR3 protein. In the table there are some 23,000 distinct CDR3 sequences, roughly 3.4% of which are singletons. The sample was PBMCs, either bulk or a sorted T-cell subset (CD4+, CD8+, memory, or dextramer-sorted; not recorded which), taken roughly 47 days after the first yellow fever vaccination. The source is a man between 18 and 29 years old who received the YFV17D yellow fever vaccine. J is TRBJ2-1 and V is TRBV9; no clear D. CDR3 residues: CASSSRSGSYNEQFF. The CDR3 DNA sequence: TGTGCCAGCAGCTCCAGGAGTGGTTCCTACAATGAGCAGTTCTTC. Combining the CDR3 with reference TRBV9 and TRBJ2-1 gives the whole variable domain DSGVTQTPKHLITATGQRVTLRCSPRSGDLSVYWYQQSLDQGLQFLIQYYNGEERAKGNILERFSAQQFPDLHSELNLSSLELGDSALYFCASSSRSGSYNEQFFGPGTRLTVL.